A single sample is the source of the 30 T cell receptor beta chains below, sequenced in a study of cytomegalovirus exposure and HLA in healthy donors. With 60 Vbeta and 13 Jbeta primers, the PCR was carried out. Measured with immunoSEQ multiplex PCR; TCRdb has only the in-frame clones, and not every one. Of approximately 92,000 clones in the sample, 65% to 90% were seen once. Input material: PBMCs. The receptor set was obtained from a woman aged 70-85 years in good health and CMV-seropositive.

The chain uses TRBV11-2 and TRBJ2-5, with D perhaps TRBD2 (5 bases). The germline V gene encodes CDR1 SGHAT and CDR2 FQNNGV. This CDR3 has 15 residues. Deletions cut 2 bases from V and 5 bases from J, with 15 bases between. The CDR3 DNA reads TGTGCCAGCAGCTTAATCCCACGGGGAAGTGAGACCCAGTACTTC. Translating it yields CASSLIPRGSETQYF.

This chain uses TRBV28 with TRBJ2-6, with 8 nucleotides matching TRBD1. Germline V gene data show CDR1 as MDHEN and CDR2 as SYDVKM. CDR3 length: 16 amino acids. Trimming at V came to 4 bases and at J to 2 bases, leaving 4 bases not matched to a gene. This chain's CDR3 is CASSSRGRTGANVLTF. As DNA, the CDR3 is TGTGCCAGCAGTTCCAGGGGGCGAACTGGGGCCAACGTCCTGACTTTC.

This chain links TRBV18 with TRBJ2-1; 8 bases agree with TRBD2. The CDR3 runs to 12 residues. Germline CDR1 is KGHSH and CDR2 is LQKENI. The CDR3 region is CSTGGVRDEQFF. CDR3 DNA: TGTTCGACCGGGGGGGTGAGGGATGAGCAGTTCTTC.

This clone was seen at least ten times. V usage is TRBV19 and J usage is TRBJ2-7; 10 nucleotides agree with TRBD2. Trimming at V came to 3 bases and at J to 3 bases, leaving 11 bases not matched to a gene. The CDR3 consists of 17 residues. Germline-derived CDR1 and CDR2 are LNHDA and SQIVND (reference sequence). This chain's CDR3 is CASSMIIAGGRGYEQYF. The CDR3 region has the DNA TGTGCCAGTAGTATGATAATAGCGGGAGGAAGAGGCTACGAGCAGTACTTC.

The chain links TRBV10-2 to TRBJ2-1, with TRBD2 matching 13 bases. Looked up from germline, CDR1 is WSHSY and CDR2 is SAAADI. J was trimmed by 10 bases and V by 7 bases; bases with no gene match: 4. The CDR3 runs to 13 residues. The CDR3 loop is CASTGTSGTEQFF. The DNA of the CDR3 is TGCGCCAGCACTGGGACTAGCGGGACGGAGCAGTTCTTC.

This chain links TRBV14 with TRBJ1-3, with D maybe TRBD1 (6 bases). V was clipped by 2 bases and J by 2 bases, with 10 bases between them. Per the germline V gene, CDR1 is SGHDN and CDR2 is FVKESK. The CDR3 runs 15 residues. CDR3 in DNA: TGTGCCAGCAGCCAACAGGGGTACGCTGGAAACACCATATATTTT. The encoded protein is CASSQQGYAGNTIYF. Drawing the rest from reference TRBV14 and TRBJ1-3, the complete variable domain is EAGVTQFPSHSVIEKGQTVTLRCDPISGHDNLYWYRRVMGKEIKFLLHFVKESKQDESGMPNNRFLAERTGGTYSTLKVQPAELEDSGVYFCASSQQGYAGNTIYFGEGSWLTVV.

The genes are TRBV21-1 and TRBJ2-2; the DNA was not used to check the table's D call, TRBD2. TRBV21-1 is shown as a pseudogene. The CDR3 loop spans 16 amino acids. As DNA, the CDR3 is TGTGCCAGCAGCAAAGATCGGAGGGAGAACACCGGGGAGCTGTTTTTT. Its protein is CASSKDRRENTGELFF.

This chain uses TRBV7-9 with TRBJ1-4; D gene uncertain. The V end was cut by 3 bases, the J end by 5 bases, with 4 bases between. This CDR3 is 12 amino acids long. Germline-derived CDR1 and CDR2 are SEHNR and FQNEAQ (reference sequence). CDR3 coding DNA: TGTGCCAGCAGCTTTTCGAATGAAAAACTGTTTTTT. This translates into CASSFSNEKLFF.

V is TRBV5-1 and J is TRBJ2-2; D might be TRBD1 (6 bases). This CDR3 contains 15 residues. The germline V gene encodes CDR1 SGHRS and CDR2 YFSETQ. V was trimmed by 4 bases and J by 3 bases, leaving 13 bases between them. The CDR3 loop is CASSPGTYDTGELFF. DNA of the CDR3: TGCGCCAGCAGCCCGGGGACATATGACACCGGGGAGCTGTTTTTT.

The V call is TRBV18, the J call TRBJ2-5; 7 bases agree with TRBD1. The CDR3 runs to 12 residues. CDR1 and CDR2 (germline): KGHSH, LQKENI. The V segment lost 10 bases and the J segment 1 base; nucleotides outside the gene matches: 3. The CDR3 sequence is CATGTVQETQYF. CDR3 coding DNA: TGTGCCACTGGGACAGTCCAAGAGACCCAGTACTTC.

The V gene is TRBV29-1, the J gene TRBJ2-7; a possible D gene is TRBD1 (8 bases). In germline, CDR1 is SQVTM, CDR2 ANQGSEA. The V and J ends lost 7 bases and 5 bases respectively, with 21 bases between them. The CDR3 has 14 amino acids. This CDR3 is CSARGGTGGDEQYF. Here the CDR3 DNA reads TGCAGCGCCCGCGGGGGCACAGGGGGAGACGAGCAGTACTTC.

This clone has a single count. This CDR3 reads CAWSSQGGYSEQFF. The CDR3 DNA reads as TGTGCCTGGAGTTCTCAGGGAGGGTATTCTGAGCAGTTCTTC. The genes are TRBV30 and TRBJ2-1; 7 nucleotides agree with TRBD2. Germline CDR1 and CDR2: GTSNPN and SVGIG (reference sequence). V shed 2 bases and J 9 bases; nucleotides not matched to a gene: 10. The length of the CDR3 is 14 residues.

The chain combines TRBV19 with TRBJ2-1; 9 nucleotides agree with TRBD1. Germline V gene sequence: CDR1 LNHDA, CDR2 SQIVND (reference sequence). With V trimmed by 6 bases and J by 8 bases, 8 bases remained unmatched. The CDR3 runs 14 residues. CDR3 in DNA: TGTGCCAGTAGCCGGGACAGGGTACGAGATGAGCAGTTCTTC. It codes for CASSRDRVRDEQFF.

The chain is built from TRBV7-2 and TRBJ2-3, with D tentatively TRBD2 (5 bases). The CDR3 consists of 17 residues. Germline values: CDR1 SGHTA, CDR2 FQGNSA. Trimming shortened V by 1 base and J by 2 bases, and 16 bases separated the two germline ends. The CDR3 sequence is CASSLVFSAGVTDTQYF. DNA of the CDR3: TGTGCCAGCAGCTTAGTGTTTTCGGCGGGCGTCACAGATACGCAGTATTTT.

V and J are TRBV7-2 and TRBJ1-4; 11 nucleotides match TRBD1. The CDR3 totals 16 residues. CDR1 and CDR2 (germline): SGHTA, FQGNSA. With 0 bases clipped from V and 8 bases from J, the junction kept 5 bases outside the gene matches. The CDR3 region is CASSLARTGGGEKLFF. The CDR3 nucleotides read TGTGCCAGCAGCTTAGCGAGGACAGGGGGCGGAGAAAAACTGTTTTTT. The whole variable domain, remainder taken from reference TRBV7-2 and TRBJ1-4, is GAGVSQSPSNKVTEKGKDVELRCDPISGHTALYWYRQSLGQGLEFLIYFQGNSAPDKSGLPSDRFSAERTGGSVSTLTIQRTQQEDSAVYLCASSLARTGGGEKLFFGSGTQLSVL.

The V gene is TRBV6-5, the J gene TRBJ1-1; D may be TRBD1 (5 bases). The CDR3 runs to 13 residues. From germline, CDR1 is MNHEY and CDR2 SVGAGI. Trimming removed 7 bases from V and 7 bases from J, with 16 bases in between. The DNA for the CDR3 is TGTGCCAGCATCACCGGGGGGTTTGGTGAAGCTTTCTTT. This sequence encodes CASITGGFGEAFF.

Written as DNA, the CDR3 is TGTGCCAGCAGCTTAGGAACATCTAGGACTAGCGGGGGGTATGAGCAGTTCTTC. It specifies CASSLGTSRTSGGYEQFF. The rearrangement links TRBV5-4 to TRBJ2-1, with 14 nucleotides matching TRBD2. Germline CDR1 SGHNT, CDR2 YYREEE (reference sequence). The CDR3 has 18 residues. Trimming cost V 2 bases and J 8 bases; bases outside gene matches: 12.

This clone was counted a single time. The CDR3 loop is CASSVGDFYNEQFF. The CDR3 DNA is TGTGCCAGCAGCGTAGGAGACTTCTACAATGAGCAGTTCTTC. The rearrangement uses TRBV9 and TRBJ2-1; D call uncertain. CDR1 and CDR2 from the germline V gene are SGDLS and YYNGEE. V was pared by 0 bases and J by 3 bases, with 7 bases between. CDR3 length: 14 residues. The entire variable domain, with the rest obtained from reference TRBV9 and TRBJ2-1, is as follows: DSGVTQTPKHLITATGQRVTLRCSPRSGDLSVYWYQQSLDQGLQFLIQYYNGEERAKGNILERFSAQQFPDLHSELNLSSLELGDSALYFCASSVGDFYNEQFFGPGTRLTVL.

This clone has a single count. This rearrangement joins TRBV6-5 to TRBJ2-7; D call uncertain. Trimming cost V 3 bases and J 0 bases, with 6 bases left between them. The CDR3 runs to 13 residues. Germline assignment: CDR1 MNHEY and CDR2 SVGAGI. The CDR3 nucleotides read TGTGCCAGCAGTTATAGGAGCTCCTACGAGCAGTACTTC. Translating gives CASSYRSSYEQYF.

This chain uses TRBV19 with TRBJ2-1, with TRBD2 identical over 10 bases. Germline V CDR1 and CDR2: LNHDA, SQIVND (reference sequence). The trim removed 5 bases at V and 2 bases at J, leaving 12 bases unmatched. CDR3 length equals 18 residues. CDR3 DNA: TGTGCCAGTAGTCCAACTACTCTAGCGGGAGTTACCTACAATGAGCAGTTCTTC. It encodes CASSPTTLAGVTYNEQFF.

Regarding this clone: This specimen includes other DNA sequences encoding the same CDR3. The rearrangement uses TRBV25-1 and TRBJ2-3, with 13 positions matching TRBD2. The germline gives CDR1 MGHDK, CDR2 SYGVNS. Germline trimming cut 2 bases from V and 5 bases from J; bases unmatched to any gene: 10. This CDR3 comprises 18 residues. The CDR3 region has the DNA TGTGCCAGCAGTGAACTCCGGGGACTAGCGGGAATTATAGATACGCAGTATTTT. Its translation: CASSELRGLAGIIDTQYF.

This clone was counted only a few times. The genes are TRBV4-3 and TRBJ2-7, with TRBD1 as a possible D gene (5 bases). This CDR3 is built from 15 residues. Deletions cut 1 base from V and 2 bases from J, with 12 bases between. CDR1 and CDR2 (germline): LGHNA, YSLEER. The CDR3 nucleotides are TGCGCCAGCAGCCAAGGCGTACAGGACACCTACGAGCAGTACTTC. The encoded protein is CASSQGVQDTYEQYF.

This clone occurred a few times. The CDR3 DNA reads TGTGCCAGCAGTACAGGGGGCGCGAGGTCACCCCTCCACTTT. Its protein is CASSTGGARSPLHF. This chain joins TRBV6-5 and TRBJ1-6, with 9 positions matching TRBD1. V trimming: 5 bases; J trimming: 10 bases; junction bases outside the gene matches: 6. The CDR3 has 14 amino acids. Per germline, CDR1 MNHEY and CDR2 SVGAGI.

CDR3: CSYTPTGQTDTQYF. The CDR3 DNA is TGCAGCTACACCCCAACTGGACAGACAGATACGCAGTATTTT. V is TRBV29-1 and J is TRBJ2-3; the D gene is possibly TRBD1 (6 bases). Trimming cost V 8 bases and J 3 bases, with 18 bases left between them. Germline CDR1 and CDR2: SQVTM and ANQGSEA. The CDR3 is 14 amino acids.

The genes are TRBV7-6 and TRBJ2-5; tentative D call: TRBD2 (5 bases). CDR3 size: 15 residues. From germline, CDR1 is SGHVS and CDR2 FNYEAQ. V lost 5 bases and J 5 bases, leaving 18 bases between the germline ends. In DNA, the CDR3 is TGTGCCAGCAGCAAATCCCTACACCGAGGGGAGACCCAGTACTTC. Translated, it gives CASSKSLHRGETQYF. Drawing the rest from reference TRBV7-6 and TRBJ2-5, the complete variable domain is GAGVSQSPRYKVTKRGQDVALRCDPISGHVSLYWYRQALGQGPEFLTYFNYEAQQDKSGLPNDRFSAERPEGSISTLTIQRTEQRDSAMYRCASSKSLHRGETQYFGPGTRLLVL.

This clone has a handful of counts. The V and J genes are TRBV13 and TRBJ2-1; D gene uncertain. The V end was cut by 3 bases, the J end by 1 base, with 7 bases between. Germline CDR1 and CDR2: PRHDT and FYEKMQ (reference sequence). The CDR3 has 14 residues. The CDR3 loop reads CASSFVASYNEQFF. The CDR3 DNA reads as TGTGCCAGCAGCTTTGTGGCATCCTACAATGAGCAGTTCTTC.

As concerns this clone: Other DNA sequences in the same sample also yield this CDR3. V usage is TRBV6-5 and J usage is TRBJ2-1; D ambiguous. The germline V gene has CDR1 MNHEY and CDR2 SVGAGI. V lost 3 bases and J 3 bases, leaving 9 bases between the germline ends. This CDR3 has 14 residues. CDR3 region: CASSYSLDYNEQFF. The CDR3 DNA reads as TGTGCCAGCAGTTATAGCCTAGACTACAATGAGCAGTTCTTC.

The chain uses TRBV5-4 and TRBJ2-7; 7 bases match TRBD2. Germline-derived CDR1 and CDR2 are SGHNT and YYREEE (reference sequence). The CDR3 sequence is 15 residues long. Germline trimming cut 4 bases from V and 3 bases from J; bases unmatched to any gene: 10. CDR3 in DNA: TGTGCCAGCAGCCAAGCGGGATTCGGGGTCTACGAGCAGTACTTC. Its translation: CASSQAGFGVYEQYF.

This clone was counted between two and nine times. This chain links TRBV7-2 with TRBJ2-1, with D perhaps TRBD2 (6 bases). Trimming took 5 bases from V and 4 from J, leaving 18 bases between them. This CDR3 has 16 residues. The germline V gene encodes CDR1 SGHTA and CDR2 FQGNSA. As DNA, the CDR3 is TGTGCCAGCAGCCTAGGCGGGACTCCTGAGTACAATGAGCAGTTCTTC. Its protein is CASSLGGTPEYNEQFF.

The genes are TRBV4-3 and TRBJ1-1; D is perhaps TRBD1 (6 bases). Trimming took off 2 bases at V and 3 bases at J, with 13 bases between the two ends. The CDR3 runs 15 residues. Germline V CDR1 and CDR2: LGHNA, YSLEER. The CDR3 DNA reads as TGCGCCAGCAGCCAAACTTCCACAGGGTACACTGAAGCTTTCTTT. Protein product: CASSQTSTGYTEAFF.